The TCR beta chain described here comes from a study of tumor-infiltrating lymphocytes in localized non-small cell lung cancer. Measured with immunoSEQ multiplex PCR; TCRdb has only the in-frame clones, and not every one. The sample has about 12,000 clones, more than 75% seen once. Study results and limitations: Tumors had more T cell infiltration than uninvolved lung, per TCRbeta sequencing and CD3 counts. T-cell fraction did not differ between immunotypes IM1 and IM2.

Germline CDR1 and CDR2: MNHEY and SVGAGI. The CDR3 length is 14 residues. Trimming left V 0 bases short and J 7 bases short, with 12 bases between. A remark on this clone: Antigen specificity is unknown.

This TCR came from a human donor with non-small cell lung cancer. Sequencing was done on a sample of lung tumor tissue. The rearrangement links TRBV6-5 to TRBJ1-1, with D possibly matching TRBD1 (6 bases). The CDR3 reads CASSYSIGGREAFF. CDR3 in DNA: TGTGCCAGCAGTTACTCGATAGGGGGGCGTGAAGCTTTCTTT.